The 4 T cell receptor beta chains below all came from one sample that was sequenced in a study of T cell responses to AZD1222 COVID-19 vaccine (dated by TCRdb to the early 2020s). The time point label of this sample denotes: baseline before first vaccination. The library was prepared using the immunoSEQ multiplex PCR assay. TCRdb stores this immuneACCESS table with in-frame sequences only. Part of the clones is absent; in the studies checked, under half of the shortfall reflects unresolved V genes, and no reason is known for the rest. Present in this sample are more than 140,000 clones, around 91% of which were seen just once. About 5% of the sample belongs to the ten largest clones. The source material was peripheral blood, sampled on day 0 of AZD1222 vaccination. The receptors shown here come from an adult in good health.

The chain combines TRBV12-3 or TRBV12-4 with TRBJ1-2; D unresolved. Deletions cut 3 bases from V and 4 bases from J, with 9 bases between. The CDR3 loop spans 13 amino acids. CDR3 nucleotides: TGTGCCAGCAGTTTCACCGAGGCCTATGGCTACACCTTC. Amino acid sequence: CASSFTEAYGYTF.

The chain combines TRBV19 with TRBJ2-1, with 11 bases lining up with TRBD2. The ends lost 2 bases at V and 5 bases at J; junction bases unmatched: 11. The germline V gene encodes CDR1 LNHDA and CDR2 SQIVND (reference sequence). The CDR3 is 18 residues long. The CDR3 coding sequence is TGTGCCAGTAGTATACGGTCGTTAGCGGGAGGGGGGAACAATGAGCAGTTCTTC. The encoded protein is CASSIRSLAGGGNNEQFF.

The chain employs TRBV3-1 (or the pseudogene TRBV3-2) and TRBJ2-1; D possibly corresponds to TRBD2 (6 bases). This CDR3 has 16 residues. The V and J ends lost 4 bases and 0 bases respectively, with 13 bases between them. Germline CDR1 is LGHDT and CDR2 is YNNKEL (reference sequence). CDR3 coding DNA: TGTGCCAGCAGCCCACAAGGGGAGGACTCCTACAATGAGCAGTTCTTC. Protein: CASSPQGEDSYNEQFF.

V usage is TRBV7-2 and J usage is TRBJ2-5; 7 bases agree with TRBD2. The CDR3 has 16 residues. J gave up 1 base and V 2 bases, and 7 bases lay outside the gene matches. Germline V gene data show CDR1 as SGHTA and CDR2 as FQGNSA. CDR3 residues: CASSLLGLAVQETQYF. The DNA for the CDR3 is TGTGCCAGCAGCTTACTCGGGCTAGCGGTCCAAGAGACCCAGTACTTC.